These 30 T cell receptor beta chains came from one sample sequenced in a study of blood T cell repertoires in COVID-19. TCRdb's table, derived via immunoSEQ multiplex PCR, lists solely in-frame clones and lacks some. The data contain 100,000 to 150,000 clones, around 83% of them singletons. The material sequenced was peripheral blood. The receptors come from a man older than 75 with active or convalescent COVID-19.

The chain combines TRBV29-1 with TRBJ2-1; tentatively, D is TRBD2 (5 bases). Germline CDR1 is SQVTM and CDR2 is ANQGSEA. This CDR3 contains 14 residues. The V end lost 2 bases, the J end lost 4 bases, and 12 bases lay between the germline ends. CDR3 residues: CSVESASWYNEQFF. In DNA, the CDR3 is TGCAGCGTTGAATCGGCTAGCTGGTACAATGAGCAGTTCTTC.

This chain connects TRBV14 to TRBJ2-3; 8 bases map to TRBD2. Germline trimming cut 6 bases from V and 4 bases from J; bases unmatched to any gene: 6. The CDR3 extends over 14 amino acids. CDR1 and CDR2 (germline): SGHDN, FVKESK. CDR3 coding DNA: TGTGCCAGCAGAATTAGCGGGGAGTCAGATACGCAGTATTTT. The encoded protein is CASRISGESDTQYF.

DNA of the CDR3: TGTGCCAGTAGTATAGGAGGACAGGGGTTTACGGCTTTCTTT. It translates to CASSIGGQGFTAFF. The gene calls are TRBV19 and TRBJ1-1; the match to TRBD1 covers 9 bases. Germline V lookup: CDR1 LNHDA, CDR2 SQIVND (reference sequence). V was clipped by 1 base and J by 11 bases; unmatched bases: 8. The CDR3 has 14 residues.

In DNA form, the CDR3 reads TGTGCCAGCAGCAAGTGGGACAGGGGCTTCACCGGGGAGCTGTTTTTT. Protein: CASSKWDRGFTGELFF. The chain carries TRBV7-2 and TRBJ2-2; 10 positions agree with TRBD1. Germline V CDR1 and CDR2: SGHTA, FQGNSA. This CDR3 region has 16 residues. The trim removed 5 bases at V and 4 bases at J, leaving 7 bases unmatched.

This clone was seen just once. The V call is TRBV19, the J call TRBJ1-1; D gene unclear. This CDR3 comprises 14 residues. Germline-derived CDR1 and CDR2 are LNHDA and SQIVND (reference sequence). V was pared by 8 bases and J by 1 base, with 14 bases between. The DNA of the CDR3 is TGTGCCAGTTACCGCCCAACGGGGAACACTGAAGCTTTCTTT. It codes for CASYRPTGNTEAFF.

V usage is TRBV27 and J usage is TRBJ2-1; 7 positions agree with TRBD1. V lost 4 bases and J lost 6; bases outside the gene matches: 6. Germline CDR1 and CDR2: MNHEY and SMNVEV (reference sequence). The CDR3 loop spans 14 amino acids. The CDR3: CASSSGQLINEQFF. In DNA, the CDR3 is TGTGCCAGCAGTTCGGGACAGCTCATCAATGAGCAGTTCTTC.

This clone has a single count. DNA for the CDR3: TGTGCCAGCAAAAGTCCGTTCAGCGGGGGAACGGAGACCCAGTACTTC. This translates into CASKSPFSGGTETQYF. The chain is built from TRBV28 and TRBJ2-5; 8 bases align to TRBD2. Germline V gene lookup returns CDR1 MDHEN and CDR2 SYDVKM. CDR3 length: 16 residues. The V segment lost 7 bases and the J segment 5 bases; nucleotides outside the gene matches: 15.

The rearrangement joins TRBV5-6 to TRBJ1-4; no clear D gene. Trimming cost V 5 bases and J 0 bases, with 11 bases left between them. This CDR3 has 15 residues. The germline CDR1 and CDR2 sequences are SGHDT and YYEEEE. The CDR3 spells CASSRGFATNEKLFF. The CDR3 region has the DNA TGTGCCAGCAGTCGGGGATTTGCAACTAATGAAAAACTGTTTTTT.

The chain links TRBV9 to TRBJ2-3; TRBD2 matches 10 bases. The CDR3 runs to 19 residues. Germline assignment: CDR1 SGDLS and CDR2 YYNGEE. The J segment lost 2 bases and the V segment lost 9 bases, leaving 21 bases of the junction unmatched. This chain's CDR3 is CAIWEEGVAGGPPTDTQYF. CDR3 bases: TGTGCCATCTGGGAAGAGGGGGTAGCGGGGGGCCCCCCCACAGATACGCAGTATTTT.

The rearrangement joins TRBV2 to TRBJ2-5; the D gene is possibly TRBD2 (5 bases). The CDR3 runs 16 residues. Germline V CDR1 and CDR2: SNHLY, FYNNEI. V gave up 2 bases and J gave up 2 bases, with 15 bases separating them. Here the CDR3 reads CASSERGGSAQETQYF. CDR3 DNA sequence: TGTGCCAGCAGTGAAAGAGGTGGTAGCGCGCAAGAGACCCAGTACTTC.

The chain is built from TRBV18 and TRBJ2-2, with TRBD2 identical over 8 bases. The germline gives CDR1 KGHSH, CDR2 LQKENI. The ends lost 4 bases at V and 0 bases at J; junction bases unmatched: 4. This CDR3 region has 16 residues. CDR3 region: CASSRVAGTNTGELFF. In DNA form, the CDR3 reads TGTGCCAGCTCACGGGTAGCGGGGACGAACACCGGGGAGCTGTTTTTT.

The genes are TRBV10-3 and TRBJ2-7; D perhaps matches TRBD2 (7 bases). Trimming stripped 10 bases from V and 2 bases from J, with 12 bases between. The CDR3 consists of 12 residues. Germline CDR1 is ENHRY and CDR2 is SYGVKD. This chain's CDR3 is CATRGLTYEQYF. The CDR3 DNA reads TGTGCCACCAGGGGACTAACCTACGAGCAGTACTTC.

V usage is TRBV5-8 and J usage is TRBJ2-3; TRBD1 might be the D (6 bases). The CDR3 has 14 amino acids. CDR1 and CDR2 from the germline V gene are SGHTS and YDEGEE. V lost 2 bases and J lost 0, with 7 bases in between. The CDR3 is CASSFGQSTDTQYF. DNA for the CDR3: TGTGCCAGCAGCTTCGGACAGAGCACAGATACGCAGTATTTT. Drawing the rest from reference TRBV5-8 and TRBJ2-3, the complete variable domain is EAGVTQSPTHLIKTRGQQATLRCSPISGHTSVYWYQQALGLGLQFLLWYDEGEERNRGNFPPRFSGRQFPNYSSELNVNALELEDSALYLCASSFGQSTDTQYFGPGTRLTVL.

CDR3: CASSRGPQETQYF. The CDR3 bases are TGTGCCAGCAGCAGAGGGCCCCAAGAGACCCAGTACTTC. The chain carries TRBV7-8 and TRBJ2-5, with a tentative D call TRBD2 (5 bases). Germline values: CDR1 SGHVS, CDR2 FQNEAQ. Trimming stripped 5 bases from V and 1 base from J, with 8 bases between. This CDR3 has 13 amino acids.

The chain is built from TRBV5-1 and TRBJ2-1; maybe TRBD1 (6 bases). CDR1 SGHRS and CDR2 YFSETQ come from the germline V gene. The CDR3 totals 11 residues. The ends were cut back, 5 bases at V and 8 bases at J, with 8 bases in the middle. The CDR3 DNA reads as TGCGCCAGCAGGGGGACATATGAGCAGTTCTTC. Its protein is CASRGTYEQFF.

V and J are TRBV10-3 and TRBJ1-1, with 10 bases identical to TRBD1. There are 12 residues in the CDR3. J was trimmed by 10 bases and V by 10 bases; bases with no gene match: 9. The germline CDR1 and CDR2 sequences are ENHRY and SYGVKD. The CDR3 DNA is TGTGCCACCCAGTCCGGGACAGGGGTAGCTTTCTTT. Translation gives CATQSGTGVAFF.

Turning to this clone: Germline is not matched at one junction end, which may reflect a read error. CDR3 sequence: CASLPLRGSYGYTF. CDR3 DNA sequence: TGTGCCAGCTTACCATTGCGGGGAAGCTATGGCTACACCTTC. V usage is TRBV18 and J usage is TRBJ1-2, with D unclear. The CDR3 contains 14 residues. From germline, CDR1 is KGHSH and CDR2 LQKENI.

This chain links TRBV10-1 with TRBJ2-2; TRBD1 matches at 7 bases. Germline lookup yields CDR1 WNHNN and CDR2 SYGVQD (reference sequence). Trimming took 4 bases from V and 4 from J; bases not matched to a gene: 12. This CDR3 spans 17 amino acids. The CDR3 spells CASSVTGQIIFTGELFF. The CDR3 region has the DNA TGCGCCAGCAGTGTGACGGGACAGATAATCTTCACCGGGGAGCTGTTTTTT.

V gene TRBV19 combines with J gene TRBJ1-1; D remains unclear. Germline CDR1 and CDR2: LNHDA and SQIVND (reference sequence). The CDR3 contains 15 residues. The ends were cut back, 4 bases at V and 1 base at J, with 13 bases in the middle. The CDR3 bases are TGTGCCAGTAGTACTGCATCGGGAGGGAACACTGAAGCTTTCTTT. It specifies CASSTASGGNTEAFF.

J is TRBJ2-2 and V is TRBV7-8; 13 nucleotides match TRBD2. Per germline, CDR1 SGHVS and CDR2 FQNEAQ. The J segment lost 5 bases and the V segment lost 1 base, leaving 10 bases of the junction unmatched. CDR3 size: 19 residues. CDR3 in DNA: TGTGCCAGCAGCTTAGTCGTACTAGCGGGGGGGCCAGGAACCGGGGAGCTGTTTTTT. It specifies CASSLVVLAGGPGTGELFF.

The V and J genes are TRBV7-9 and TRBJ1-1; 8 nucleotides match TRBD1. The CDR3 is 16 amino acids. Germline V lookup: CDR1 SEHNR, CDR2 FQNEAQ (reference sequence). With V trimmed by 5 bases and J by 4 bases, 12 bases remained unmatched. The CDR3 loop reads CASSQEAGGVSTEAFF. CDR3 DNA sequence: TGTGCCAGCAGCCAGGAGGCAGGGGGCGTTAGCACTGAAGCTTTCTTT.

The CDR3: CASGLVRGGLAGPGNTGELFF. In DNA, the CDR3 is TGTGCTAGTGGTTTGGTAAGGGGAGGACTAGCGGGACCGGGGAACACCGGGGAGCTGTTTTTT. The V call is TRBV12-5, the J call TRBJ2-2; 12 nucleotides agree with TRBD2. The CDR3 totals 21 residues. Trimming at V came to 0 bases and at J to 1 base, leaving 12 bases not matched to a gene. CDR1 and CDR2 (germline): LGHNT, FRNRAP.

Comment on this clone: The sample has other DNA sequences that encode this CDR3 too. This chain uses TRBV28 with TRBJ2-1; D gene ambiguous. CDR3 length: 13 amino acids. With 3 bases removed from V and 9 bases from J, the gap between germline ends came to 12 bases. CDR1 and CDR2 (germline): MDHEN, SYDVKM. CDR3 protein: CASSFPLSGEQFF. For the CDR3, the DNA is TGTGCCAGCAGTTTTCCTTTGTCCGGTGAGCAGTTCTTC.

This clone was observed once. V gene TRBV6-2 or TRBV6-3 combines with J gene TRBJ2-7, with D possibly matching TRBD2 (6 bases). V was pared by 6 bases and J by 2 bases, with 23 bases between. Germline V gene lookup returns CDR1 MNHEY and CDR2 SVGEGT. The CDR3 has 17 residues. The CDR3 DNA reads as TGTGCCAGCAGCCCAGGGAGGTACAGAAGCTTGACCTACGAGCAGTACTTC. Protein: CASSPGRYRSLTYEQYF.

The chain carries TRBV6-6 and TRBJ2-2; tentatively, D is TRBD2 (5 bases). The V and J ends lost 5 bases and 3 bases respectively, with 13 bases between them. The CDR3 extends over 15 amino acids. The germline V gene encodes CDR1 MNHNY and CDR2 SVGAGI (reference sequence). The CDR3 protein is CASSTRTVHTGELFF. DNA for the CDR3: TGTGCCAGCAGTACAAGGACTGTACACACCGGGGAGCTGTTTTTT.

The CDR3 loop is CASSLQGNTEAFF. In DNA form, the CDR3 reads TGTGCCAGCAGCCTTCAGGGTAATACTGAAGCTTTCTTT. The chain recombines TRBV14 with TRBJ1-1; weak D call: TRBD1 (5 bases). The CDR3 spans 13 residues. Germline CDR1 and CDR2: SGHDN and FVKESK. The V gene lost 4 bases and the J gene lost 5 bases, with 11 bases spanning the gap.

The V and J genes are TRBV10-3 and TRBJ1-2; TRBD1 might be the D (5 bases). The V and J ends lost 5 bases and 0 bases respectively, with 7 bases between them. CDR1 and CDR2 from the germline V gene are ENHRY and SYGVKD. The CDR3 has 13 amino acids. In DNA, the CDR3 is TGTGCCATCAGTCCGGGGGCTAACTATGGCTACACCTTC. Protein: CAISPGANYGYTF.

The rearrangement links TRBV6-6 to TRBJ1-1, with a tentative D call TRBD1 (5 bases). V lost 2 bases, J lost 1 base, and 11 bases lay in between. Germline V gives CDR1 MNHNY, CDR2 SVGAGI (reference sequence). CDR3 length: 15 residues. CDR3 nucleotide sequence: TGTGCCAGCAGTTACGCAGGACAAGAGAACACTGAAGCTTTCTTT. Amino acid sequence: CASSYAGQENTEAFF.

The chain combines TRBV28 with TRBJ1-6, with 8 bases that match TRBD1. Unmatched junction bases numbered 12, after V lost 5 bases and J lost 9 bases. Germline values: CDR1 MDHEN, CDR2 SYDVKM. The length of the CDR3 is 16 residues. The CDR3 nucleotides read TGTGCCAGCAGTCCGCCGGGACAGGCAAGCGTTTCACCCCTCCACTTT. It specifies CASSPPGQASVSPLHF. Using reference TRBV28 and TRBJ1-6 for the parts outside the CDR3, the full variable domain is DVKVTQSSRYLVKRTGEKVFLECVQDMDHENMFWYRQDPGLGLRLIYFSYDVKMKEKGDIPEGYSVSREKKERFSLILESASTNQTSMYLCASSPPGQASVSPLHFGNGTRLTVT.

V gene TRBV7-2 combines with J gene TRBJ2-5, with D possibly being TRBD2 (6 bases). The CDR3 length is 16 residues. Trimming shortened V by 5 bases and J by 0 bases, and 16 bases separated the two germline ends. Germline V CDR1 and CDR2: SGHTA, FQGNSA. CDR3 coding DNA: TGTGCCAGCAGCATCCGGGACTTTTTGTACCAAGAGACCCAGTACTTC. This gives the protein CASSIRDFLYQETQYF. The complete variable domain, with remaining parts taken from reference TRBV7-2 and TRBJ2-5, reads GAGVSQSPSNKVTEKGKDVELRCDPISGHTALYWYRQSLGQGLEFLIYFQGNSAPDKSGLPSDRFSAERTGGSVSTLTIQRTQQEDSAVYLCASSIRDFLYQETQYFGPGTRLLVL.